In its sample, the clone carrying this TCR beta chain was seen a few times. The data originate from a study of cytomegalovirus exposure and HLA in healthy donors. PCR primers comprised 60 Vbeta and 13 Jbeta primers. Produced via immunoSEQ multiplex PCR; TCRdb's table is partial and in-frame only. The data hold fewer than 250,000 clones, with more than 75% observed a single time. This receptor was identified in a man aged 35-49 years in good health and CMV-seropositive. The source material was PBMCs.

This CDR3 reads CASSSRTAAYGYTF. CDR3 nucleotide sequence: TGTGCCAGCAGCTCCCGGACAGCGGCGTATGGCTACACCTTC. This chain uses TRBV11-2 with TRBJ1-2; D might be TRBD1 (6 bases). Germline-derived CDR1 and CDR2 are SGHAT and FQNNGV. Trimming took 4 bases from V and 5 from J, leaving 14 bases between them. The CDR3 sequence is 14 residues long.